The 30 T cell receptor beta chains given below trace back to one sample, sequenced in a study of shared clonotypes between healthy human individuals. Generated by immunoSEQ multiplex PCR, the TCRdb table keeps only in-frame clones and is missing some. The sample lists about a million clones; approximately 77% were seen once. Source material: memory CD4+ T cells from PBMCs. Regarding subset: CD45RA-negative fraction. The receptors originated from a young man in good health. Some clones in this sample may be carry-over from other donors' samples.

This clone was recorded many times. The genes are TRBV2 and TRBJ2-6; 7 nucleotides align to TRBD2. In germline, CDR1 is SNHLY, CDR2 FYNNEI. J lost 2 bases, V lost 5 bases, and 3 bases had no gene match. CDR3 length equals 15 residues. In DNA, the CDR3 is TGTGCCAGCAGTAAAAGCGGGACTGGGGCCAACGTCCTGACTTTC. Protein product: CASSKSGTGANVLTF.

DNA of the CDR3: TGTGCCAGCAGCTTTTCTGAGAACATTCAGTACTTC. This gives the protein CASSFSENIQYF. V usage is TRBV7-9 and J usage is TRBJ2-4; D is unclear. This CDR3 is 12 amino acids long. Trimming removed 3 bases from V and 7 bases from J, with 7 bases in between. CDR1 is SEHNR, CDR2 FQNEAQ, per germline (reference sequence).

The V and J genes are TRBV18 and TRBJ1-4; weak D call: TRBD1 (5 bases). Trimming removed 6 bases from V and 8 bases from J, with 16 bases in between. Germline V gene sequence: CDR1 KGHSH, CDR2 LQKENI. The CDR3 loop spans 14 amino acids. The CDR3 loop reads CASSSGLNGEKLFF. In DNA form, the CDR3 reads TGTGCCAGCTCTTCGGGGCTCAACGGCGAAAAACTGTTTTTT.

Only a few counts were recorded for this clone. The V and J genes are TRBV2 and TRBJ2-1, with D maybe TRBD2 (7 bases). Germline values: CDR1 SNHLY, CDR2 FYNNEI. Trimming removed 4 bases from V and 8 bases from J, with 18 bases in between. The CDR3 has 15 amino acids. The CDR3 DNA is TGTGCCAGCAGTGTTGGGGGGGCCCCCAACGATGAGCAGTTCTTC. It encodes CASSVGGAPNDEQFF.

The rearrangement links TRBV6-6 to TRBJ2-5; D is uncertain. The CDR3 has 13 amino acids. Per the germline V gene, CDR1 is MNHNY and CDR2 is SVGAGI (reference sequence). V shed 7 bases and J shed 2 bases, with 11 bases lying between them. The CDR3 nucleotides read TGTGCCAGCAAGTTACAGTGGCAAGAGACCCAGTACTTC. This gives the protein CASKLQWQETQYF.

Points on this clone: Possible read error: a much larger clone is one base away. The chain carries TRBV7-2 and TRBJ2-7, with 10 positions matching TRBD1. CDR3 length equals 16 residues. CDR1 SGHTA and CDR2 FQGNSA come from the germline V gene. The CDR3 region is CASSDPGQGSSYEQCF. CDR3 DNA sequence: TGTGCCAGCAGCGACCCGGGACAGGGGAGCTCCTACGAGCAGTGCTTC.

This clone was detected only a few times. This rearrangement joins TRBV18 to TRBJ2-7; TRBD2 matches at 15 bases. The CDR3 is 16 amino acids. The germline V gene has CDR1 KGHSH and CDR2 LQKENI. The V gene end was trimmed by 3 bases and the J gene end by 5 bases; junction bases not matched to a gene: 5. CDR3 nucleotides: TGTGCCAGCTCACCCTCTGGACTAGCGGGAGGGAACGAGCAGTACTTC. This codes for CASSPSGLAGGNEQYF.

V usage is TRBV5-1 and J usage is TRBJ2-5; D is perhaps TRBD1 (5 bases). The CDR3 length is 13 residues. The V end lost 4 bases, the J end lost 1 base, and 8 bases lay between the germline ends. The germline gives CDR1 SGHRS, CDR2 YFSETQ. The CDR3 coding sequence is TGCGCCAGCAGCACACAGGTCCAAGAGACCCAGTACTTC. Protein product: CASSTQVQETQYF.

The CDR3 nucleotides are TGTGCCAGCAGCTTTAGGATATCGGAGACCCAGTACTTC. This translates into CASSFRISETQYF. The chain employs TRBV7-3 and TRBJ2-5; no clear D. Germline V gene lookup returns CDR1 SGHTA and CDR2 FQGTGA. This CDR3 has 13 residues. V dropped 3 bases and J dropped 5 bases, with 10 bases sitting between them.

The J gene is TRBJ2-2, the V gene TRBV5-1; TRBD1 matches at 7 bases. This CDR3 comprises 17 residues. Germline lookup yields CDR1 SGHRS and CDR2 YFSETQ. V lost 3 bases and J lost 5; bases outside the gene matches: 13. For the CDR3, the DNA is TGCGCCAGCAGCTCGGACAGACAGGGTAGGGAAACCGGGGAGCTGTTTTTT. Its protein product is CASSSDRQGRETGELFF. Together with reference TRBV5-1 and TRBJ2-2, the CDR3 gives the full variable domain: KAGVTQTPRYLIKTRGQQVTLSCSPISGHRSVSWYQQTPGQGLQFLFEYFSETQRNKGNFPGRFSGRQFSNSRSEMNVSTLELGDSALYLCASSSDRQGRETGELFFGEGSRLTVL.

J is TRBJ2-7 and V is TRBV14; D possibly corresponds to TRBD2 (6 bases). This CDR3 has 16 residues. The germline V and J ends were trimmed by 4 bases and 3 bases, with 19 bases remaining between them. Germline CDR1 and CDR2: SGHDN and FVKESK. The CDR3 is CASSPGTWDGLYEQYF. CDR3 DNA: TGTGCCAGCAGCCCAGGGACTTGGGACGGACTCTACGAGCAGTACTTC.

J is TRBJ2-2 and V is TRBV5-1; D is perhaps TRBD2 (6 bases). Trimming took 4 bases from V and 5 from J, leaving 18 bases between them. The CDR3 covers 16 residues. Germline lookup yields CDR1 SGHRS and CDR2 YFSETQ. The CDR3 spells CASSIGTVVSTGELFF. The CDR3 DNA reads TGCGCCAGCAGCATTGGGACTGTAGTGAGTACCGGGGAGCTGTTTTTT.

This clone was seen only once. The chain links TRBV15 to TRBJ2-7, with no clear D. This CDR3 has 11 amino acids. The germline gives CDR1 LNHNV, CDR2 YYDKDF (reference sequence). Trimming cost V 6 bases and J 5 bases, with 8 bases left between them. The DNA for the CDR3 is TGTGCCACCAGAAGTTTGGACGAGCAGTACTTC. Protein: CATRSLDEQYF.

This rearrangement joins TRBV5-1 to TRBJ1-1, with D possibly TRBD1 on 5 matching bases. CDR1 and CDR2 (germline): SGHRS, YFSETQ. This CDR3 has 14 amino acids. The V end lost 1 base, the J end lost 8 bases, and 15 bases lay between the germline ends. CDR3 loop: CASSLQGPGLEAFF. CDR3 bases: TGCGCCAGCAGCTTGCAGGGCCCCGGGCTAGAAGCTTTCTTT.

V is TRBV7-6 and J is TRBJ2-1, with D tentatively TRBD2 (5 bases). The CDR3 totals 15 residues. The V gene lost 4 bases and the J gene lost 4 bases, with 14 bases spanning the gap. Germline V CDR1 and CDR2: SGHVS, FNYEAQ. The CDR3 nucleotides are TGTGCCAGCAGCTCTTTCTCGGAGGTTTACAATGAGCAGTTCTTC. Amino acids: CASSSFSEVYNEQFF.

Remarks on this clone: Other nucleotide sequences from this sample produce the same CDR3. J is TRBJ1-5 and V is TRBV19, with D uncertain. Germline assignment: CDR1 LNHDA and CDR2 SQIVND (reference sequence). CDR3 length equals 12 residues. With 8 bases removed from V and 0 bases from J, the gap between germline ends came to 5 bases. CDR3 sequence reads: CASSISNQPQHF. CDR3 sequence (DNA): TGTGCCAGTTCGATTAGCAATCAGCCCCAGCATTTT.

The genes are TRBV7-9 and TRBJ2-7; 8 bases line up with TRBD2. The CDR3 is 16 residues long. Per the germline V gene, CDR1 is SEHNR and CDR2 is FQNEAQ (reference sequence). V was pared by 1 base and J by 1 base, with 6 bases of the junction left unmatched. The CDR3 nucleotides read TGTGCCAGCAGCTTAGATGACGGGAGGGGGTCCTACGAGCAGTACTTC. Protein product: CASSLDDGRGSYEQYF.

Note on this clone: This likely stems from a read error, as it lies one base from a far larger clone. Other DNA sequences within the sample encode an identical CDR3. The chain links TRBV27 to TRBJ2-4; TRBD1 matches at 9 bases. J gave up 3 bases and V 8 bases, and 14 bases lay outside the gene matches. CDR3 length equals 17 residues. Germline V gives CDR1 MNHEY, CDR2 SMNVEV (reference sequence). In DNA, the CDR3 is TGTGCCAGCGGTCCCCGGGACAGGGAGGTCGTCAAAAACATTCAGTACTTC. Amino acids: CASGPRDREVVKNIQYF.

The chain's CDR3 is CASSRRGDTEAFF. CDR3 nucleotide sequence: TGCGCCAGCAGCAGGAGAGGGGACACTGAAGCTTTCTTT. This chain uses TRBV5-1 with TRBJ1-1; perhaps TRBD1 as D (5 bases). This CDR3 contains 13 residues. V shed 4 bases and J shed 3 bases, with 10 bases lying between them. The germline CDR1 and CDR2 sequences are SGHRS and YFSETQ.

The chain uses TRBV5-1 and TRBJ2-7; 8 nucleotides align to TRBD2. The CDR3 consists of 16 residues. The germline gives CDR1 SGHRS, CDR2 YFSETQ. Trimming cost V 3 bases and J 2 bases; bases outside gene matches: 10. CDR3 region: CASSSSGTRGAYEQYF. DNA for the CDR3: TGCGCCAGCAGCTCCTCCGGGACTAGGGGGGCCTACGAGCAGTACTTC.

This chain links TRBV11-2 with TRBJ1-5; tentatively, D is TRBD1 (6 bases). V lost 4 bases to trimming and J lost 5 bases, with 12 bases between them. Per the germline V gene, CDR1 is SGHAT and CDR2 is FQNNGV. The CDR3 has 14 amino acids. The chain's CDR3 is CASSYTGRDQPQHF. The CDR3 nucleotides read TGTGCCAGCAGCTACACAGGGCGGGATCAGCCCCAGCATTTT.

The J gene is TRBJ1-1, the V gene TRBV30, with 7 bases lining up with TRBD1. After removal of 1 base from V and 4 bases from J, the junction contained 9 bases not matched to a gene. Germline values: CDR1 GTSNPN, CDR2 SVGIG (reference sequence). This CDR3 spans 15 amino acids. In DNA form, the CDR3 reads TGTGCCTGGAGTGGGCACCCCACAGGGGCCACTGAAGCTTTCTTT. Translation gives CAWSGHPTGATEAFF.

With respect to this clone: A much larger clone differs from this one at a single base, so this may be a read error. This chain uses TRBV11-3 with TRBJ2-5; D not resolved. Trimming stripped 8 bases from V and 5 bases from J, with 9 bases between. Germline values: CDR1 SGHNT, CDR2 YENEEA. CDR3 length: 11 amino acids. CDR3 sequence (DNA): TGTGCCAGCCTTCAAAGGGAGACCCAGTACTTC. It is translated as CASLQRETQYF.

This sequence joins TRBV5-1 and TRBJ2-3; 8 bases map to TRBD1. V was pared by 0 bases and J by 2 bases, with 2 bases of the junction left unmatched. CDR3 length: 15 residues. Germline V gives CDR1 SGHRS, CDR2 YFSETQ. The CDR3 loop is CASSLGTGLTDTQYF. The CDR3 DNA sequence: TGCGCCAGCAGCTTGGGGACAGGGCTCACAGATACGCAGTATTTT.

CDR3 DNA sequence: TGTGCCAGCAGCTCTAAGCGGGAGCGGAACAATGAGCAGTTCTTC. Amino acid sequence: CASSSKRERNNEQFF. The V call is TRBV5-4, the J call TRBJ2-1; 8 bases fit TRBD2. The V gene's germline CDR1 is SGHNT and CDR2 YYREEE (reference sequence). J gave up 5 bases and V 3 bases, and 7 bases lay outside the gene matches. There are 15 residues in the CDR3. The entire variable domain, with the rest obtained from reference TRBV5-4 and TRBJ2-1, is as follows: ETGVTQSPTHLIKTRGQQVTLRCSSQSGHNTVSWYQQALGQGPQFIFQYYREEENGRGNFPPRFSGLQFPNYSSELNVNALELDDSALYLCASSSKRERNNEQFFGPGTRLTVL.

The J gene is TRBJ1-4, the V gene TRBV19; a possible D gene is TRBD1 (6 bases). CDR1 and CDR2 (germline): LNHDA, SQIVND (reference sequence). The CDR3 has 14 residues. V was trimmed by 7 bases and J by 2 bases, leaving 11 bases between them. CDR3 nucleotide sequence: TGTGCCAGTATCCCGACAGGCACTAATGAAAAACTGTTTTTT. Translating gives CASIPTGTNEKLFF.

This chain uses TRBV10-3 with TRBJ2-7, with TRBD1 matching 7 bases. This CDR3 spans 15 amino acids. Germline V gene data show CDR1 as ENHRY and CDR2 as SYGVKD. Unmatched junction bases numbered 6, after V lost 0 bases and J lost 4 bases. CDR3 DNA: TGTGCCATCAGTGAGTCAGGGGGCGCCTTTTACGAGCAGTACTTC. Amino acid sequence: CAISESGGAFYEQYF.

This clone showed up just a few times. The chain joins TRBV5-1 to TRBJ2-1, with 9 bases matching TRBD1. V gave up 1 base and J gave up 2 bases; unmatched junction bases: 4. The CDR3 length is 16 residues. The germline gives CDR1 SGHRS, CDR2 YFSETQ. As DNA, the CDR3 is TGCGCCAGCAGCTTGCGACAGGGGGAACCCTACAATGAGCAGTTCTTC. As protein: CASSLRQGEPYNEQFF.

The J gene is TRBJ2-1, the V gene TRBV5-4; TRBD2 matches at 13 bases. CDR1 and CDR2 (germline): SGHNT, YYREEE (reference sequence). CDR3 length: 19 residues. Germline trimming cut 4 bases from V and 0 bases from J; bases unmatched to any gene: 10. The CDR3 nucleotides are TGTGCCAGCAGCATGGGACTAGCGGGACACTCAAGCTCCTACAATGAGCAGTTCTTC. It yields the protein CASSMGLAGHSSSYNEQFF.

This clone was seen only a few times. The DNA of the CDR3 is TGTGCCATCAGCGAAGCGGTCGCGGGGCAAGAGACCCAGTACTTC. This translates into CAISEAVAGQETQYF. The V call is TRBV10-3, the J call TRBJ2-5; weak D call: TRBD2 (6 bases). The length of the CDR3 is 15 residues. The V gene's germline CDR1 is ENHRY and CDR2 SYGVKD. Trimming took 6 bases from V and 2 from J, leaving 16 bases between them.